A selection of T cell receptor beta chains follows, all from one sample in a study of cytomegalovirus exposure and HLA in healthy donors. Here immunoSEQ multiplex PCR was the method, and the copy in TCRdb shows in-frame clones only, minus some. The table includes some 130,000 clones, nearly 80% detected once. Sample: PBMCs. These TCRs come from a young man in good health and CMV-seronegative. Both conserved end residues are part of each CDR3. The D gene is left open where the match is weak. Clone size is stated in some rows and not others, as once, few, many or a class when expanded.

>TRBV6-1|TRBJ1-5|NA|NA
TGTGCCAGCAGTGTAGGGGGACCTAGCAATCAGCCCCAGCATTTT
CASSVGGPSNQPQHF
>TRBV18|TRBJ2-3|NA|NA
TGTGCCAGCTCCCAGGGGAGGGCAGGGAGCACAGATACGCAGTATTTT
CASSQGRAGSTDTQYF
>TRBV7-2|TRBJ1-2|once|TRBD1
TGTGCCAGCAGCTTAGCTCGGGACAGATTCTATGGCTACACCTTC
CASSLARDRFYGYTF
>TRBV19|TRBJ1-2|few|NA
TGTGCCAGTAGTATCCCCAACGGCGCGCGGGGGAACTTC
CASSIPNGARGNF
>TRBV5-1|TRBJ2-1|once|TRBD1
TGCGCCAGCAGCCGGGGACAGAACAATGAGCAGTTCTTC
CASSRGQNNEQFF
>TRBV7-8|TRBJ1-1|NA|NA
TGTGCCAGCAGCTTAAATGCAGGTTTGAACACTGAAGCTTTCTTT
CASSLNAGLNTEAFF
>TRBV19|TRBJ2-5|NA|NA
TGTGCCAGTAAGGGTCGGGGTGGGTTTTTGGCCGGGGAGACCCAGTACTTC
CASKGRGGFLAGETQYF
>TRBV5-1|TRBJ2-1|once|NA
TGCGCCAGCAGCTTGGCCGTGGGGCTAGGCAATGAGCAGTTCTTC
CASSLAVGLGNEQFF
>TRBV11-2|TRBJ2-1|NA|TRBD2
TGTGCCAGCAGCCCCGTTCCGGGAGGGATGTATGAGCAGTTCTTC
CASSPVPGGMYEQFF
>TRBV7-9|TRBJ1-3|NA|NA
TGTGCCAGCAGCCCTACTCTTGCTGGAAACACCATATATTTT
CASSPTLAGNTIYF
>TRBV5-1|TRBJ1-5|NA|NA
TGCGCCAGCAGCTTGAATCCTCTTGAGGGTCAGCCCCAGCATTTT
CASSLNPLEGQPQHF
>TRBV6-4|TRBJ2-7|NA|NA
TGTGCCACCCCGTACGAGCAGTACTTC
CATPYEQYF
>TRBV7-6|TRBJ2-2|NA|TRBD1
TGTGCCACTCTTCCTTTAGGGACAGGGAACACCGGGGAGCTGTTTTTT
CATLPLGTGNTGELFF
>TRBV4-3|TRBJ2-3|few|TRBD2
TGCGCCAGCAGCCAGATTAGCGGGATCGGCACAGATACGCAGTATTTT
CASSQISGIGTDTQYF
>TRBV6-5|TRBJ1-2|NA|TRBD1
TGTGCCAGCAGTTACGGGGCAGGGGGCGGATATGGCTACACCTTC
CASSYGAGGGYGYTF
>TRBV7-8|TRBJ1-5|NA|TRBD1
TGTGCCAGCAGCATTGGGGGGGGGACAGGGGGCGCGAATCAGCCCCAGCATTTT
CASSIGGGTGGANQPQHF
>TRBV25-1|TRBJ2-3|NA|NA
TGTGCCACCGCTAGCGGCACAGATACGCAGTATTTT
CATASGTDTQYF
>TRBV5-1|TRBJ2-7|NA|NA
TGCGCCAGCAGCTTAGGGACTCTCTCCTACGAGCAGTACTTC
CASSLGTLSYEQYF
>TRBV9|TRBJ2-5|NA|TRBD2
TGTGCCAGCAGCGTAGGGACTAGCGGGCACCAAGAGACCCAGTACTTC
CASSVGTSGHQETQYF
>TRBV19|TRBJ1-5|few|NA
TGTGCCAGTAGTATAGAATCGAGAGATTATCAGCCCCAGCATTTT
CASSIESRDYQPQHF
>TRBV10-3|TRBJ1-5|once|TRBD1
TGTGCCATCAGTGAGTCAGGGGGCGAGAGCAATCAGCCCCAGCATTTT
CAISESGGESNQPQHF
>TRBV18|TRBJ1-2|NA|NA
TGTGCCAGCTCACCTTCCCAGACAGAATTAGCTAACTATGGCTACACCTTC
CASSPSQTELANYGYTF
>TRBV5-4|TRBJ2-7|once|NA
TGTGCCAGCGGCTTGGAAAGCGGGCCCTCCTACGAGCAGTACTTC
CASGLESGPSYEQYF
>TRBV19|TRBJ2-3|NA|TRBD2
TGTGCCTGGACTAGCGGGAGGCCTCATACCGGTTCAGATACGCAGTATTTT
CAWTSGRPHTGSDTQYF
>TRBV19|TRBJ1-4|NA|NA
TGTGCCAGTAGGAACTTGGTGATACGGGATGAAAAACTGTTTTTT
CASRNLVIRDEKLFF
>TRBV27|TRBJ1-6|NA|NA
TGTGCCAGCACGTCAGGGCGTTCACCCCTCCACTTT
CASTSGRSPLHF
>TRBV4-1|TRBJ2-1|NA|NA
TGCGCCAGCAGCCAAGATAATCGTGATAGCCTAAGCTCCTACAATGAGCAGTTCTTC
CASSQDNRDSLSSYNEQFF